A selection of T cell receptor beta chains follows, all from one sample in a study of T cell responses to AZD1222 COVID-19 vaccine. Libraries were prepared by immunoSEQ multiplex PCR; TCRdb keeps only in-frame clonotypes and omits some of them. The profile shows 75,000 to 100,000 clones, around 84% of them singletons. The sequencing here drew on peripheral blood, taken on day 0 of AZD1222 vaccination. Receptors were obtained from an adult in good health. The CDR3 runs from the conserved cysteine through the conserved F or W. A D gene is named only where the DNA matches it firmly. Some rows have no size entry. The others give once, few or many, or a class for an expanded clone.

abundance,d_gene,v_gene,j_gene,CDR3nt,CDR3aa
NA,NA,TRBV9,TRBJ2-5,TGTGCCAGCAGCGTAATGTCAGGGGAGACCCAGTACTTC,CASSVMSGETQYF
once,NA,TRBV2,TRBJ1-1,TGTGCCAGCAGTGAAGGGGAGAAAACGAACACTGAAGCTTTCTTT,CASSEGEKTNTEAFF
NA,TRBD1,TRBV18,TRBJ1-1,TGTGCCAGCTCACCACGTGGACAGGGCGGCTGGAACACTGAAGCTTTCTTT,CASSPRGQGGWNTEAFF
NA,TRBD1,TRBV6-6,TRBJ1-3,TGTGCCAGCGGGACAGGGTCAAGGGCCATATATTTT,CASGTGSRAIYF
NA,NA,TRBV6-5,TRBJ1-1,TGTGCCAGCAGTTACGATTGGCGGCAGGGTGGCACTGAAGCTTTCTTT,CASSYDWRQGGTEAFF
few,NA,TRBV30,TRBJ1-1,TGTGCCTGGACCTCCACTCTGAACACTGAAGCTTTCTTT,CAWTSTLNTEAFF
NA,NA,TRBV18,TRBJ1-3,TGTGCCAGCTCATCGATCCCCTCTGGAAACACCATATATTTT,CASSSIPSGNTIYF
NA,NA,TRBV7-8,TRBJ2-5,TGTGCCAGCAGCAGGGCAGGGGCGGAGACCCAGTACTTC,CASSRAGAETQYF
NA,NA,TRBV7-8,TRBJ2-2,TGTGCCAGCAGCTTACTTCAGCGCACCGGGGAGCTGTTTTTT,CASSLLQRTGELFF
NA,NA,TRBV6-5,TRBJ2-1,TGTGCCAGCACCCAGTACAATGAGCAGTTCTTC,CASTQYNEQFF
NA,NA,TRBV27,TRBJ2-7,TGTGCCAGCAGTTTCATCGGGTTCGAGCAGTACTTC,CASSFIGFEQYF
NA,NA,TRBV4-3,TRBJ2-7,TGCGCCAGCAGCCCCCAAACAGGGTTCTACGAGCAGTACTTC,CASSPQTGFYEQYF
NA,NA,TRBV27,TRBJ2-7,TGTGCCAGCAGTTTATTTCAGGGCTCCTACGAGCAGTACTTC,CASSLFQGSYEQYF
NA,TRBD1,TRBV5-1,TRBJ2-1,TGCGCCAGCAGCTTTATACCCGGGACAGGGGGCCACAATGAGCAGTTCTTC,CASSFIPGTGGHNEQFF
NA,NA,TRBV18,TRBJ2-3,TGTGCCAGCTCACCCAGTAGCGGATCCACAGATACGCAGTATTTT,CASSPSSGSTDTQYF
NA,TRBD1,TRBV7-2,TRBJ2-3,TGTGCCACCCGCCGTCGACAAGGGGGCGCAGATACGCAGTATTTT,CATRRRQGGADTQYF